This entry lists 5 T cell receptor beta chains sequenced from one sample in a study of vaccination and CD4 T cells after COVID-19. TCRdb recomputed calls from the PCR reads with MiXCR, one row per CDR3 protein. Of about 19,000 distinct CDR3 sequences listed, about 60% were seen once; the top ten hold 0.95% to 1.3%. Specimen: CD4+ T cells from blood, collected after SARS-CoV-2 vaccination. The origin of the receptors is a human donor who had recovered from COVID-19.

The chain recombines TRBV7-8 with TRBJ2-5; D might be TRBD1 or TRBD2, each matching 5 bases. Trimming pared 3 bases from V and 5 bases from J, leaving 19 bases between. CDR1 is SGHVS and CDR2 is FQNEAQ in the germline V gene. This CDR3 comprises 16 residues. The CDR3 DNA reads as TGTGCCAGCAGCTTTAGGGACCAACGACGGTTGGAGACCCAGTACTTC. It codes for CASSFRDQRRLETQYF.

This rearrangement joins TRBV20-1 to TRBJ2-7; 10 bases fit TRBD2. The CDR3 extends over 14 amino acids. The V and J ends lost 6 bases and 5 bases, in that order; junction bases with no gene match: 10. CDR1 and CDR2 (germline): DFQATT, SNEGSKA (reference sequence). The chain's CDR3 is CSAYDLAGVNEQYF. For the CDR3, the DNA is TGCAGTGCCTACGATCTAGCGGGAGTAAACGAGCAGTACTTC.

The chain links TRBV20-1 to TRBJ1-1; D may be TRBD1 (6 bases). The CDR3 spans 14 residues. Trimming took off 6 bases at V and 0 bases at J, with 14 bases between the two ends. Germline CDR1 reads DFQATT; CDR2 reads SNEGSKA (reference sequence). The CDR3 sequence: CSAPRGGMNTEAFF. The CDR3 coding sequence is TGCAGTGCGCCAAGGGGGGGGATGAACACTGAAGCTTTCTTT.

In this sample, this clonotype turned up a few times. This chain links TRBV19 with TRBJ2-3; the D gene is possibly TRBD1 (5 bases). There are 15 residues in the CDR3. Germline V gene data show CDR1 as LNHDA and CDR2 as SQIVND (reference sequence). Trimming left V 4 bases short and J 0 bases short, with 11 bases between. The CDR3, as DNA: TGTGCCAGTAGTAGGGCAGGGCAAAGCACAGATACGCAGTATTTT. It yields the protein CASSRAGQSTDTQYF.

This clonotype was detected only a few times. This sequence joins TRBV6-1 and TRBJ1-2; D is ambiguous. Germline V lookup: CDR1 MNHNS, CDR2 SASEGT. Between the trimmed V and J ends, which lost 6 bases and 4 bases, there was a span of 18 bases. CDR3 length equals 15 residues. The CDR3 loop is CASRNRQADGYGYTF. In DNA, the CDR3 is TGTGCCAGCAGGAACCGGCAGGCGGATGGCTATGGCTACACCTTC.